This section outlines one TCR beta chain sequence together with its context. What it binds is unknown. Germline V gives CDR1 SNHLY, CDR2 FYNNEI. The CDR3 length is 16 residues. These data belong to a study of monozygotic twins with inflammatory bowel disease. Study-wide results and caveats: Separate T cell subtypes could not be resolved from one another.

TCRdb reprocessed the 5' RACE reads, keeping one entry per CDR3 protein, no DNA. Its table lists fewer than 200,000 distinct CDR3 sequences. The receptor comes from a human donor with ulcerative colitis or Crohn's disease, or a healthy co-twin of an affected twin (not recorded which). The chain links TRBV2 to TRBJ2-7. The sequencing input was blood. The CDR3 protein is CASSVRKSPVSYEQYF.